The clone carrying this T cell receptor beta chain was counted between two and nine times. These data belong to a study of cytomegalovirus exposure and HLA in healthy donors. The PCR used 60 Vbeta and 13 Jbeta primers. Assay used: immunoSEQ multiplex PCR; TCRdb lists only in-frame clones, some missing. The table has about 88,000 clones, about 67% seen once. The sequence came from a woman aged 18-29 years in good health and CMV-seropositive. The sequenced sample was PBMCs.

CDR3 amino acids: CASSELEAFF. CDR3 in DNA: TGTGCCAGCAGTGAACTGGAAGCTTTCTTT. The chain combines TRBV2 with TRBJ1-1; D ambiguous. Per the germline V gene, CDR1 is SNHLY and CDR2 is FYNNEI. This CDR3 comprises 10 residues. Deletions cut 2 bases from V and 8 bases from J, with 3 bases between. The whole variable domain, remainder taken from reference TRBV2 and TRBJ1-1, is EPEVTQTPSHQVTQMGQEVILRCVPISNHLYFYWYRQILGQKVEFLVSFYNNEISEKSEIFDDQFSVERPDGSNFTLKIRSTKLEDSAMYFCASSELEAFFGQGTRLTVV.